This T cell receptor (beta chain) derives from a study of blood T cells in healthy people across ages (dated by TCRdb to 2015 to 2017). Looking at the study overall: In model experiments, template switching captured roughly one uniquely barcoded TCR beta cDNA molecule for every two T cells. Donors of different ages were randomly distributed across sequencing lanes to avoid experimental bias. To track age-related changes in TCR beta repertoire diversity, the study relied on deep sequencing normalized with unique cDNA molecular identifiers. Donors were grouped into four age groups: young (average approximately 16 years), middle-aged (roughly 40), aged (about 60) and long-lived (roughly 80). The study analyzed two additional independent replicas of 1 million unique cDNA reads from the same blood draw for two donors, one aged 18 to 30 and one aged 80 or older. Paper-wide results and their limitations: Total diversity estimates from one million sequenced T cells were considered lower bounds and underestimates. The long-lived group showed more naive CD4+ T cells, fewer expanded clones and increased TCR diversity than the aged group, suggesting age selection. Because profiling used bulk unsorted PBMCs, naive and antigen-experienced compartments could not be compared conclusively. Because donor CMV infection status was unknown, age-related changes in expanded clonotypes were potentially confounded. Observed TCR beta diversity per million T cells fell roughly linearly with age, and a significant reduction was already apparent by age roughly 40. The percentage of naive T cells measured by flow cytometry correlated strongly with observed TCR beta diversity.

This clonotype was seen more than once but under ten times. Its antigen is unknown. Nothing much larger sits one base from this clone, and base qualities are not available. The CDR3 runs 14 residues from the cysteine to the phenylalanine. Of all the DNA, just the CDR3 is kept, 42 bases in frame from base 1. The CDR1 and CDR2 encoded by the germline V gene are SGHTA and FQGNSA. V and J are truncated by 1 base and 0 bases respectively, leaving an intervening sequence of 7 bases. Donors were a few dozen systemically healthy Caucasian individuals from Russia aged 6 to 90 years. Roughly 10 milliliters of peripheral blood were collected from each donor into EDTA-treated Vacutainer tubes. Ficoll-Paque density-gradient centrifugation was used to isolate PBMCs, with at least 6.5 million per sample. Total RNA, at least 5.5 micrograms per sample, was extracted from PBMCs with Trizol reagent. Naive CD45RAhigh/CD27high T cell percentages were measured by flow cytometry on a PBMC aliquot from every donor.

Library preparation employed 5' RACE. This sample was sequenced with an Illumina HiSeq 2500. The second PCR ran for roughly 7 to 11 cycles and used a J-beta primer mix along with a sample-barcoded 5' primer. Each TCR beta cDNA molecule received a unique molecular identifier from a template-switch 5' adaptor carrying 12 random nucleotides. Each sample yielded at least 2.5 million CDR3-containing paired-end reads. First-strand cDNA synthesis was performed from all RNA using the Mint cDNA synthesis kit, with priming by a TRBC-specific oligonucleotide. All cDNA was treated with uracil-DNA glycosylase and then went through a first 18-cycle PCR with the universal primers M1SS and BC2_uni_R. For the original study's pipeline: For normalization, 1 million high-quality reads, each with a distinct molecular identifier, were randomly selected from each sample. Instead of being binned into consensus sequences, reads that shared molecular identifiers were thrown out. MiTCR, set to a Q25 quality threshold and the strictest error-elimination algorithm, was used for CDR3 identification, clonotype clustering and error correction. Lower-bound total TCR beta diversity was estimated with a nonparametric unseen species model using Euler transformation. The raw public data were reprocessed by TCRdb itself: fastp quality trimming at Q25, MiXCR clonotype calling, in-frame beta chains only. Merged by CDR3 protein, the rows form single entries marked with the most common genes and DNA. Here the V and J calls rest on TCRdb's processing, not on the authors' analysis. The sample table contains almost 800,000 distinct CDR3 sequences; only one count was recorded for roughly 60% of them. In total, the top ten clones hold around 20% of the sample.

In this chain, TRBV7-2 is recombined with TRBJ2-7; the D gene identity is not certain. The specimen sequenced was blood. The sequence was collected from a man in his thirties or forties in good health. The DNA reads TGTGCCAGCAGCTTAGGGACCAACTCCTACGAGCAGTACTTC. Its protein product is CASSLGTNSYEQYF.